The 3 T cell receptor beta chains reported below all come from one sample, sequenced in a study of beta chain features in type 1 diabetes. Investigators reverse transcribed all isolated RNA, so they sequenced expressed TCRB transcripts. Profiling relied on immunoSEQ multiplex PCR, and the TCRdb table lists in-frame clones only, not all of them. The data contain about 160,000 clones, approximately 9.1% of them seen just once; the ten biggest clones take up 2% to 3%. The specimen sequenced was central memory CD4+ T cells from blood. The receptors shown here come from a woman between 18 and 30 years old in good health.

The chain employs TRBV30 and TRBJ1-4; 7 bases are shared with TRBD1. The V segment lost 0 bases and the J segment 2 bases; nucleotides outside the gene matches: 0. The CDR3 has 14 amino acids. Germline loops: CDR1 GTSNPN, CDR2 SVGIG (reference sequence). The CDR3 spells CAWSVQGTNEKLFF. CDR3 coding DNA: TGTGCCTGGAGTGTACAGGGGACTAATGAAAAACTGTTTTTT. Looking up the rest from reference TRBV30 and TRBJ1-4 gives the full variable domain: SQTIHQWPATLVQPVGSPLSLECTVEGTSNPNLYWYRQAAGRGLQLLFYSVGIGQISSEVPQNLSASRPQDRQFILSSKKLLLSDSGFYLCAWSVQGTNEKLFFGSGTQLSVL.

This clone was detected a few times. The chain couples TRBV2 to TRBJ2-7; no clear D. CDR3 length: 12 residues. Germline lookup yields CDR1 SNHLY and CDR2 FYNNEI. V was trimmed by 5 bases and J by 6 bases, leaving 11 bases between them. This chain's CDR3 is CASSRPPGEQYF. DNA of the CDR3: TGTGCCAGCAGTCGACCTCCAGGCGAGCAGTACTTC. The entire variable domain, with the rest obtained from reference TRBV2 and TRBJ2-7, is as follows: EPEVTQTPSHQVTQMGQEVILRCVPISNHLYFYWYRQILGQKVEFLVSFYNNEISEKSEIFDDQFSVERPDGSNFTLKIRSTKLEDSAMYFCASSRPPGEQYFGPGTRLTVT.

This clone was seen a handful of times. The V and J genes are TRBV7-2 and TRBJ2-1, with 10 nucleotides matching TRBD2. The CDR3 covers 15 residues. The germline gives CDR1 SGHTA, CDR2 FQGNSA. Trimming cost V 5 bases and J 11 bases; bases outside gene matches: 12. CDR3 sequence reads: CASSPRGTSGDKQFF. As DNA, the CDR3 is TGTGCCAGCAGCCCACGAGGTACTAGCGGGGATAAGCAGTTCTTC.